Described below is a single TCR beta chain sequence and its context. Its antigen specificity is not known. Base qualities are missing; no much larger clone stands one base away. The sample comes from a study of graft-versus-host responses after intestinal transplantation (dated by TCRdb to the early 2020s). Notes on the research overall: The transplants that recipients received were multivisceral, liver-intestinal, or isolated intestinal. Every recipient was given anti-thymocyte globulin induction, followed by approximately 3 years of maintenance tacrolimus and steroids. Graft-versus-host and host-versus-graft alloreactive T cell clones were tracked in the graft, circulation and bone marrow after intestinal transplantation using bulk TCR-beta CDR3 sequencing. To identify alloreactive clones, pre-transplant mixed lymphocyte reaction products were sequenced and compared with unstimulated pre-transplant donor and recipient T cells. A cohort of roughly 25 intestinal transplant recipients, including one retransplant, was enrolled, and a few patients lacking pretransplant specimens were excluded. Donor T cell macrochimerism was defined as a peak of at least 4% donor T cells among recipient peripheral blood mononuclear cells. Rather than going through the commercial service, samples from a few later patients were sequenced in-house on an Illumina MiSeq and processed with MiXCR.

Library method: the immunoSEQ multiplex PCR assay. For most patients, genomic DNA was subjected to high-throughput TCR-beta CDR3 sequencing by Adaptive Biotechnologies. Per the authors' processing: TCR sequencing data were retrieved from Adaptive's ImmunoSEQ software for some 19 patients, whereas a few other patients were processed with MiXCR and VDJtools. CDR3 nucleotide sequences shared by donor and recipient were removed because the origin of these sequences could not be assigned. At least 2-fold expansion over unstimulated cells and a minimum CFSE-low frequency of 0.002% (template counts) or 0.001% (read counts) were required for clones to be classified as alloreactive. Mappable clones were those detected in sequenced pre-transplant spleen, lymph node, or MLR CFSE-low populations of the donor or recipient. Cumulative frequency of alloreactive clones was calculated as a percentage of all sequences weighted by copy number. Sourced from immuneACCESS, this table was stored by TCRdb with only in-frame sequences that have V and J called. A share of the clones is absent; for the studies checked, an unresolved V gene accounts for under half, and the remainder has no known explanation. V, J and clone size were drawn from that table, and D and trimming were deduced from the DNA. The sample table holds 99,000 or so clones, of which roughly 88% were seen once. The ten largest account for 1.4% of the sample.

Points the paper makes about the study in general: Early after transplant, declines in HvG clones were associated with peak levels of circulating GvH clones. GvH clones were found in recipient bone marrow, and some of the GvH clones appeared earlier in ileal mucosa or blood, which is consistent with an intestinal mucosal origin. High GvH to HvG T cell clonal ratios were observed in the allografts of patients with donor T cell macrochimerism. The relatively low number and heterogeneity of intestinal transplant patients limited the conclusions.

Blood samples were collected up to 4 times in the first month after transplant and then at least monthly when available. V is shortened by 5 bases, J by 4 bases, and the region joining them spans 14 bases. CDR1 and CDR2 are read off the germline V gene as MNHNS and SASEGT. The CDR3 spans 14 residues, from the cysteine through the phenylalanine. Just the 42-base CDR3 DNA is kept, in frame starting at base 1. Source: PBMCs, taken 255 days after intestinal transplant. This clonotype was obtained from a human patient who received an intestinal transplant, so some T cells may come from the graft donor. The chain is encoded by TRBV6-1 joined to TRBJ1-2, with no confident D gene call. The CDR3 region: CASSLAASPYGYTF. The DNA is TGTGCCAGCAGTTTAGCGGCCTCCCCCTATGGCTACACCTTC.